Shown below are 26 T cell receptor beta chains from a single sample sequenced in a study of post-analysis software for immune sequencing data. Overall study findings and caveats: Comparison of patients with controls showed five or six TRBV segments more frequent in patients, TRBV5-6, TRBV5-1 and TRBV20-1 among them.

Their cognate antigens are unknown. Researchers reported that TCR beta cDNA libraries carried unique molecular identifiers. Each CDR3 protein gets one entry after TCRdb re-called the PCR reads with MiXCR. This sample carries approximately 570,000 distinct CDR3 sequences, roughly 46% of them seen once, and the ten largest clones take around 1.7%. The sequenced material came from blood. These receptors were collected from a girl aged 5-17 years with multiple sclerosis.

This clonotype came up a few times. This sequence joins TRBV6-5 and TRBJ2-1, with D perhaps TRBD2 (6 bases). Looked up from germline, CDR1 is MNHEY and CDR2 is SVGAGI. The CDR3 spans 13 residues. The ends were cut back, 7 bases at V and 4 bases at J, with 11 bases in the middle. This CDR3 is CASNGGVYNEQFF. CDR3 sequence (DNA): TGTGCCAGCAATGGAGGGGTTTACAATGAGCAGTTCTTC.

The V gene is TRBV7-9, the J gene TRBJ2-1, with TRBD2 identical over 9 bases. The CDR3 length is 15 residues. Trimming cost V 1 base and J 7 bases; bases outside gene matches: 5. Germline CDR1 and CDR2: SEHNR and FQNEAQ (reference sequence). CDR3 sequence (DNA): TGTGCCAGCAGCTTAGGTAATAGCGGGAGAAATGAGCAGTTCTTC. Residues: CASSLGNSGRNEQFF.

The rearrangement links TRBV7-9 to TRBJ2-3; D is possibly TRBD1 (7 bases). Germline values: CDR1 SEHNR, CDR2 FQNEAQ (reference sequence). Trimming removed 5 bases from V and 4 bases from J, with 22 bases in between. The CDR3 spans 17 residues. The CDR3 loop reads CASSHQLGQGEADTQYF. In DNA form, the CDR3 reads TGTGCCAGCAGCCACCAATTGGGGCAGGGGGAGGCAGATACGCAGTATTTT.

The sample holds many counts of this clonotype. The V gene is TRBV4-1, the J gene TRBJ2-4; 7 bases fit TRBD1. From germline, CDR1 is MGHRA and CDR2 YSYEKL. The CDR3 is made up of 17 amino acids. The junction had 11 bases not matched to a gene; V was cut back by 5 bases and J by 1 base. CDR3 DNA sequence: TGCGCCAGCAGCGAACCCTACAGGGGTTGGGCCAAAAACATTCAGTACTTC. Amino acids: CASSEPYRGWAKNIQYF.

This clonotype was detected ten times or more. The DNA for the CDR3 is TGCAGTGCCAACGGACTAGGCGGCCCGGTAAATACGCAGTATTTT. Its protein product is CSANGLGGPVNTQYF. V is TRBV20-1 and J is TRBJ2-3, with 7 bases matching TRBD2. The trim removed 6 bases at V and 7 bases at J, leaving 16 bases unmatched. The CDR3 extends over 15 amino acids. Per germline, CDR1 DFQATT and CDR2 SNEGSKA (reference sequence).

The V gene is TRBV6-1, the J gene TRBJ1-2; D remains unclear. With 7 bases removed from V and 1 base from J, the gap between germline ends came to 16 bases. Per the germline V gene, CDR1 is MNHNS and CDR2 is SASEGT. CDR3 length: 15 amino acids. The DNA of the CDR3 is TGTGCCAGCAATCTGGTGGAGACCGGTAACTATGGCTACACCTTC. This encodes CASNLVETGNYGYTF.

The chain joins TRBV21-1 to TRBJ2-1; the tabulated D call, TRBD1, remains unverified against the DNA. TRBV21-1 is designated a pseudogene. This CDR3 spans 16 amino acids. Here the CDR3 reads CAPRGGGFQSYNEQFF. CDR3 DNA: TGTGCCCCGAGAGGCGGGGGTTTCCAATCCTACAATGAGCAGTTCTTC.

This clonotype appeared a few times. The V gene is TRBV12-3 or TRBV12-4, the J gene TRBJ2-3, with 7 bases fitting TRBD2. The length of the CDR3 is 14 residues. After removal of 4 bases from V and 4 bases from J, the junction contained 5 bases not matched to a gene. The CDR3 loop is CASSSGRASDTQYF. Written as DNA, the CDR3 is TGTGCCAGCAGTTCAGGGAGGGCATCAGATACGCAGTATTTT.

Worth noting for this clonotype: The junction differs from germline at one of its ends, possibly a read error. The genes are TRBV11-1 and TRBJ2-5; possible D gene TRBD1, 6 bases. Germline V gives CDR1 SGHAT, CDR2 FQDESV (reference sequence). This CDR3 is built from 16 residues. The CDR3 nucleotides read TGTGCCAGCAGCCCTCACAGGGTTCTGGGGAAAGAGACCCAGCACTTC. As protein: CASSPHRVLGKETQHF.

The V gene is TRBV10-3, the J gene TRBJ2-2; 8 bases match TRBD2. CDR1 and CDR2 from the germline V gene are ENHRY and SYGVKD. V dropped 8 bases and J dropped 4; count of bases not matched to a gene: 6. CDR3 length: 14 amino acids. Here the CDR3 DNA reads TGTGCCATCTCGGGGCTAGCGGGCACCGGGGAGCTGTTTTTT. Protein product: CAISGLAGTGELFF.

This clonotype appeared a single time. The rearrangement uses TRBV5-1 and TRBJ2-4; 10 bases align to TRBD1. The CDR3 sequence is 17 residues long. Germline V gene lookup returns CDR1 SGHRS and CDR2 YFSETQ. The V segment lost 0 bases and the J segment 2 bases; nucleotides outside the gene matches: 5. Here the CDR3 DNA reads TGCGCCAGCAGCTTGGGTCGGGACAGGGGTTCCAAAAACATTCAGTACTTC. This sequence encodes CASSLGRDRGSKNIQYF.

This clonotype occurred a few times. J is TRBJ2-7 and V is TRBV9; possible D gene TRBD1, 6 bases. The V and J ends lost 0 bases and 12 bases respectively, with 28 bases between them. Germline-derived CDR1 and CDR2 are SGDLS and YYNGEE. CDR3 length equals 17 residues. The DNA of the CDR3 is TGTGCCAGCAGCGTAGCGGGACACGGGCTCGGTTCGGACATTCGGTACTTC. The encoded protein is CASSVAGHGLGSDIRYF.

On this clonotype itself: A much larger clone is a single base away; this may be a read error. The rearrangement links TRBV10-3 to TRBJ2-7; the match to TRBD2 covers 7 bases. The CDR3 is 15 amino acids. Germline-derived CDR1 and CDR2 are ENHRY and SYGVKD. CDR3 DNA: TGTACCATCAGAAGCCCAACTAGCGTCTCCTACGAGCAGTACTTC. Residues: CTIRSPTSVSYEQYF.

V usage is TRBV7-9 and J usage is TRBJ2-5, with TRBD2 matching 12 bases. CDR1 is SEHNR and CDR2 is FQNEAQ in the germline V gene (reference sequence). This CDR3 is built from 16 residues. J was trimmed by 2 bases and V by 5 bases; bases with no gene match: 6. The CDR3 coding sequence is TGTGCCAGCAGCCCTGGACTAGCGGGGCCACAAGAGACCCAGTACTTC. Translation gives CASSPGLAGPQETQYF. The full variable domain, completed using reference TRBV7-9 and TRBJ2-5, is DTGVSQNPRHKITKRGQNVTFRCDPISEHNRLYWYRQTLGQGPEFLTYFQNEAQLEKSRLLSDRFSAERPKGSFSTLEIQRTEQGDSAMYLCASSPGLAGPQETQYFGPGTRLLVL.

This clonotype was observed a handful of times. The gene calls are TRBV7-9 and TRBJ2-6; TRBD1 matches at 9 bases. After removal of 5 bases from V and 3 bases from J, the junction contained 11 bases not matched to a gene. Germline V lookup: CDR1 SEHNR, CDR2 FQNEAQ (reference sequence). This CDR3 spans 18 amino acids. CDR3 residues: CASSTYRDRVFGANVLTF. CDR3 DNA sequence: TGTGCCAGCAGCACCTACCGGGACAGGGTTTTTGGGGCCAACGTCCTGACTTTC.

This clonotype was seen more than once but under ten times. This rearrangement joins TRBV27 to TRBJ2-7; 7 bases are shared with TRBD1. After removal of 4 bases from V and 2 bases from J, the junction contained 8 bases not matched to a gene. This CDR3 contains 15 residues. Germline V lookup: CDR1 MNHEY, CDR2 SMNVEV (reference sequence). Written as DNA, the CDR3 is TGTGCCAGCAGTTCCCCCCGACAGGGACCCTACGAGCAGTACTTC. Residues: CASSSPRQGPYEQYF.

This chain links TRBV12-5 with TRBJ2-5, with no clear D. The J call is doubtful: the DNA matches TRBJ2-7 better. Per the germline V gene, CDR1 is LGHNT and CDR2 is FRNRAP. The length of the CDR3 is 13 residues. The CDR3 is CASGQTLSYEQYF. In DNA, the CDR3 is TGTGCTAGTGGCCAGACCCTGTCCTACGAGCAGTACTTC.

The chain's CDR3 is CATQTRDSSSYEQYF. The CDR3, as DNA: TGTGCCACTCAGACCCGGGACTCTAGCTCCTACGAGCAGTACTTC. The chain uses TRBV6-5 and TRBJ2-7; TRBD2 is a possible D gene (6 bases). CDR1 is MNHEY and CDR2 is SVGAGI in the germline V gene. The V and J ends lost 10 bases and 0 bases respectively, with 19 bases between them. The CDR3 consists of 15 residues.

The gene calls are TRBV6-6 and TRBJ1-2; the D is unclear. The CDR3 loop spans 13 amino acids. Germline-derived CDR1 and CDR2 are MNHNY and SVGAGI (reference sequence). V lost 6 bases and J lost 4, with 12 bases in between. The CDR3: CASRGGGLYGYTF. The DNA of the CDR3 is TGTGCCAGCAGAGGAGGAGGGCTCTATGGCTACACCTTC.

The V gene is TRBV5-1, the J gene TRBJ1-5; D gene unclear. This CDR3 has 15 residues. Trimming left V 1 base short and J 0 bases short, with 8 bases between. The V gene's germline CDR1 is SGHRS and CDR2 YFSETQ. CDR3 sequence (DNA): TGCGCCAGCAGCTTGAACGGGAATAGCAATCAGCCCCAGCATTTT. Translation: CASSLNGNSNQPQHF.

This rearrangement joins TRBV29-1 to TRBJ2-6, with D uncertain. V lost 5 bases and J lost 0, with 11 bases in between. Germline loops: CDR1 SQVTM, CDR2 ANQGSEA. This CDR3 has 15 amino acids. CDR3 bases: TGCAGCGTTTCCCCAGGAAGCTCTGGGGCCAACGTCCTGACTTTC. As protein: CSVSPGSSGANVLTF.

This chain uses TRBV7-9 with TRBJ2-1, with D perhaps being TRBD1 or TRBD2 (6 bases each). V lost 5 bases and J 8 bases, leaving 19 bases between the germline ends. Looked up from germline, CDR1 is SEHNR and CDR2 is FQNEAQ (reference sequence). This CDR3 contains 15 residues. This CDR3 reads CASSPPGANQDEQFF. The DNA of the CDR3 is TGTGCCAGCAGCCCTCCGGGGGCCAACCAGGATGAGCAGTTCTTC.

The chain uses TRBV7-9 and TRBJ2-1; D gene unclear. Germline V lookup: CDR1 SEHNR, CDR2 FQNEAQ (reference sequence). V lost 6 bases and J lost 7, with 19 bases in between. The CDR3 length is 15 residues. CDR3 residues: CASRERTLGGNEQFF. DNA for the CDR3: TGTGCCAGCAGAGAGAGGACCCTGGGTGGGAATGAGCAGTTCTTC.

This clonotype was seen only a few times. V is TRBV5-1 and J is TRBJ2-3; 9 bases agree with TRBD2. CDR1 is SGHRS and CDR2 is YFSETQ in the germline V gene. The junction had 5 bases not matched to a gene; V was cut back by 3 bases and J by 6 bases. This CDR3 spans 14 amino acids. The CDR3 nucleotides are TGCGCCAGCAGCTGGGGGACTAGCCGCGATACGCAGTATTTT. Translated: CASSWGTSRDTQYF.

The chain is built from TRBV5-1 and TRBJ2-7; TRBD2 might be the D (7 bases). The germline CDR1 and CDR2 sequences are SGHRS and YFSETQ. The CDR3 runs to 15 residues. Trimming left V 3 bases short and J 0 bases short, with 13 bases between. In nucleotides, the CDR3 is TGCGCCAGCAGCTGGGGGGGGCGGAGCTCCTACGAGCAGTACTTC. This sequence encodes CASSWGGRSSYEQYF. Combining the CDR3 with reference TRBV5-1 and TRBJ2-7 gives the whole variable domain KAGVTQTPRYLIKTRGQQVTLSCSPISGHRSVSWYQQTPGQGLQFLFEYFSETQRNKGNFPGRFSGRQFSNSRSEMNVSTLELGDSALYLCASSWGGRSSYEQYFGPGTRLTVT.

The J gene is TRBJ2-5, the V gene TRBV24-1; no clear D. Germline loops: CDR1 KGHDR, CDR2 SFDVKD. This CDR3 comprises 14 residues. V was cut by 3 bases and J by 0 bases, with 7 bases left in between. The CDR3 bases are TGTGCCACCAGTGATGTGCGTGACCAAGAGACCCAGTACTTC. Its translation is CATSDVRDQETQYF.